The subject of this entry is one TCR beta chain. This clonotype has at least ten counts. What antigen it recognizes has not been identified. Within one base of it there is no much larger clone, and no base qualities were kept. The sample is drawn from a study of T cells in Graves' hyperthyroidism and ophthalmopathy (dated by TCRdb to 2018 to 2020). Background for the entire study: Peripheral blood was sampled at the time of initial diagnosis, prior to any treatment. The study also compared thyroid tissue and blood T-cell repertoires from about six Graves' hyperthyroidism patients. After blood sampling, hyperthyroidism patients were treated with methimazole at a starting dose of 30 mg daily, and ophthalmopathy patients were treated with high-dose intravenous methylprednisolone. The paper reports TCR Vbeta CDR3 sequencing of 130 to 150 peripheral blood samples: 40 to 45 ophthalmopathy, about 75 hyperthyroidism and 17 progressor patients. An independent validation cohort of under 20 hyperthyroidism patients and 15 or so patients who later progressed to ophthalmopathy tested prospective prediction of ophthalmopathy. The roughly 90 discovery patients were divided at random into training and test sets in a 7:3 ratio. A discovery cohort of approximately 100 patients, approximately 44 with Graves' ophthalmopathy and about 60 with stable Graves' hyperthyroidism, was used to find distinguishing TCR V-J signatures.

Amplification of TCR beta CDR3 regions was carried out from RNA transcripts. The first round of RT-PCR for the TCR CDR3 was performed with the HTBI primer set and the Qiagen OneStep RT-PCR kit. A second multiplex PCR round built the libraries, followed by size selection and purification. Paired-end sequencing of the libraries was performed with 100 bp reads on an Illumina HiSeq2000. The authors' pipeline ran thus. SOAPnuke was used to process the raw data, removing reads that contained adapters or uncalled bases, had a mean Phred below 15, or lacked an exact match to the constant primer or identifier. High-quality paired reads were merged with COPE v1.2.5, and unique nucleotide sequences were defined as clonotypes. Clonotypes were aligned to IMGT TRBV, TRBD and TRBJ reference segments using MiTCR v1.1. The analysis included only V-J combinations with a frequency above 0.0001, which together covered 98% to 99.2% of the repertoires. The TCS score was defined as the ratio of F50 (clonal expansion) to E x V (chaos), calculated using BLOSUM62-based TCRdist between CDR3 peptides within each V-J. Welch's t-statistics and random forest reduced fewer than 550 V-J features to 13, which were used in a naive Bayes classifier (R e1071). Thyroid-blood repertoire similarity was quantified with the Morisita-Horn index. Starting from the raw public reads, TCRdb applied fastp trimming at Q25, assembled clones with MiXCR and retained in-frame beta chains. Each record represents a unique CDR3 protein, reported with the most common genes and DNA among its rows. The V and J calls here are based on TCRdb, not the publication. In all, the sample holds roughly 840,000 distinct CDR3 sequences, and 35% to 40% of those were seen once. Over 8% of the sample is in the top ten clones.

The germline V gene sets CDR1 to SGHVS and CDR2 to FNYEAQ. Counted from cysteine to phenylalanine, this CDR3 has 14 amino acids. CDR3 DNA only is kept here, 42 bases in frame from base 1. V trim: 4 bases; J trim: 5 bases; unmatched bases: 3. Points the paper makes about the study in general: Most expanded thyroid clonotypes (frequency above 0.001) were also detected in blood, suggesting blood repertoires may reflect thyroid immune responses. During validation, the model predicted progression to ophthalmopathy a median of around six months ahead of onset, with almost 71% sensitivity and about 75% specificity. In cross-validation, a model built on a 13 V-J signature told ophthalmopathy apart from stable hyperthyroidism with just under 90% sensitivity and approximately 81% specificity, and in testing the same model reached 80%/75%. No statistical method was used to fix the sample size in advance, and group allocation was not hidden from the investigators.

Stable Graves' hyperthyroidism was defined as the absence of progression to ophthalmopathy over 18 months of follow-up. Hyperthyroidism patients were aged 18 to 65 years and newly diagnosed, with disease duration of less than 2 months. The study excluded patients with uncontrolled infections, other autoimmune diseases, pregnancy or lactation. Clinical symptoms, serum thyroxine and TRAb, thyroid ultrasound, and orbital computed tomography formed the basis for the diagnoses. Ficoll-Paque density gradient centrifugation was used to isolate PBMCs from around 10 ml of fresh peripheral blood. Total RNA was extracted with Trizol reagent, and quality was checked on an Agilent 2100 Bioanalyzer.

This TCR was recovered from a man between 18 and 35 years old with Graves' hyperthyroidism. Sequencing was carried out using blood. In this chain, TRBV7-6 is recombined with TRBJ1-4; 8 junctional bases match TRBD1. The CDR3 reads CASSYRGANEKLFF. The nucleotides read TGTGCCAGCAGCTACAGGGGGGCCAATGAAAAACTGTTTTTT.